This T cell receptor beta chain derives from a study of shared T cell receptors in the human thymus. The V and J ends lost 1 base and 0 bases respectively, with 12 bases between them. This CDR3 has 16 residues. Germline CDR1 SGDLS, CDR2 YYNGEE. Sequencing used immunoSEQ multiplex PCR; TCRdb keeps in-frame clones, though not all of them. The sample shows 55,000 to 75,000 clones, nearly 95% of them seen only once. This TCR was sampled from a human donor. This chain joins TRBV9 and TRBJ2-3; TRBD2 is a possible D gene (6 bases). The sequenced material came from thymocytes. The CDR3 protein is CASSVPPGVSTDTQYF. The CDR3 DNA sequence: TGTGCCAGCAGCGTACCGCCGGGGGTTAGCACAGATACGCAGTATTTT.